This note documents a single TCR beta chain sequence. Its specificity is unknown. This specimen comes from a study of blood T cells in healthy people across ages. Primed by a sample-barcoded 5' primer and a J-beta primer mix, a second PCR proceeded for 7 to 11 cycles. TCRdb reanalysed the 5' RACE reads using MiXCR and keeps one entry per CDR3 protein. In the table there are about 940,000 distinct CDR3 sequences, about 44% of which are singletons. Study-level results: Compared with aged donors, long-lived donors showed fewer expanded clones, suggesting selection. Older individuals had lower TCR beta diversity per million T cells (the decline was roughly linear).

Researchers report isolating at least 6 million PBMCs per sample. Input material: blood. The receptor was isolated from a man between 25 and 39 years old in good health.

CDR3 sequence: CASSSDGGPSYGYTF. In DNA form, the CDR3 reads TGTGCCAGCAGCTCAGACGGTGGGCCTAGCTATGGCTACACCTTC. This rearrangement joins TRBV7-9 to TRBJ1-2, with no clear D. Germline values: CDR1 SEHNR, CDR2 FQNEAQ (reference sequence). The CDR3 loop spans 15 amino acids. Trimming pared 4 bases from V and 4 bases from J, leaving 16 bases between.